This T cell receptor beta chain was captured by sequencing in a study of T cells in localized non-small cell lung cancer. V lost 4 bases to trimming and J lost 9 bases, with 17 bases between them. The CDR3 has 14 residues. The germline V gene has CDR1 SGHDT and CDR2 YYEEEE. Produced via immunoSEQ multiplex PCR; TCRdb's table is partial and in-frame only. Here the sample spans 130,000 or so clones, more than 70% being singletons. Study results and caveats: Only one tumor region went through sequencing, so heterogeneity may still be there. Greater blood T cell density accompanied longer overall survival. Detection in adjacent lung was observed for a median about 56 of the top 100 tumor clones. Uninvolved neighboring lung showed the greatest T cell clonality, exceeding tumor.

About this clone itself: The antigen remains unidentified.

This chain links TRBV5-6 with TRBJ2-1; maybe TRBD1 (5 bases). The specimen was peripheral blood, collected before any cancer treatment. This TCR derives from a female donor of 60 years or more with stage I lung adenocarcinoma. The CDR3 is CASSSQAPGLEQFF. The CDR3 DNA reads TGTGCCAGCAGCAGCCAAGCCCCAGGGCTTGAGCAGTTCTTC.